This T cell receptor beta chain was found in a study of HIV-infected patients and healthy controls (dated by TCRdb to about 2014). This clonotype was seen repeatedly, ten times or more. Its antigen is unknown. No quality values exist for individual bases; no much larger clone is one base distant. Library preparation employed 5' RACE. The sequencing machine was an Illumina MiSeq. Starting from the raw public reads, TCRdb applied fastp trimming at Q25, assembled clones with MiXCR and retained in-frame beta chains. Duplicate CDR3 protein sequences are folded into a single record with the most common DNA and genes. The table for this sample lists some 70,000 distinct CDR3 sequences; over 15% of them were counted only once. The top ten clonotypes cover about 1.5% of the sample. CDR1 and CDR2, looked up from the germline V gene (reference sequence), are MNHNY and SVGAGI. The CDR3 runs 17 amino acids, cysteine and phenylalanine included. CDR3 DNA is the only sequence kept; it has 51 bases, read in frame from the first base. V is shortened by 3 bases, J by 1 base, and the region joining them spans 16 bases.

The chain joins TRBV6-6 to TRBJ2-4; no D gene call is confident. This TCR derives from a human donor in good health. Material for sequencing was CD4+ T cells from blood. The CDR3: CASSYRHFQKAKNIQYF. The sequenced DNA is TGTGCCAGCAGTTATCGGCATTTTCAGAAGGCCAAAAACATTCAGTACTTC.